This T cell receptor beta chain was identified in a study of blood T cell repertoires in COVID-19 (dated by TCRdb to 2018 to 2021). About the study as a whole: Collaborator samples came from the United States, Italy and Spain and covered acute and convalescent phases of COVID-19. The material from the prospective study consisted of cDNA or gDNA derived from T cells, B-cell-depleted T cells, or PBMCs. Deeply sampled blood TCRbeta repertoires from subjects exposed to, actively infected with, or recovered from COVID-19 were included in the dataset. A freely available public database, intended as a resource for researchers studying the immune response to SARS-CoV-2, is where the repertoires were released. The samples were drawn from the first 160 participants of the ongoing ImmuneRACE study and from under 1,500 subjects provided by 6 global collaborators. A de-identified subject ID, COVID-19 status, age in years and sex were almost always included in the sample metadata. Where HLA class I and class II types were available, the types were taken from metadata supplied by the sample provider, not from assay-based typing. Study-wide conclusions, independent of this receptor: The amount of clinical and demographic metadata varied by source and participant and was provided uncurated.

TCRbeta CDR3 regions were amplified from genomic DNA using the immunoSEQ Assay, a bias-controlled multiplex PCR. The study's processing was this. Nucleated cell counts per sample were estimated from amplification of reference gene primers within the assay. To quantify the absolute abundance of each unique TCRbeta CDR3 rearrangement, sequence reads were collapsed and filtered. Productive Simpson clonality was computed per sample as the square root of Simpson's diversity index over productive rearrangements. TCRdb stores this immuneACCESS table with in-frame sequences only. Part of the clones is absent; in the studies checked, under half of the shortfall reflects unresolved V genes, and no reason is known for the rest. Clonal size and the V and J genes are those of that table, whereas D and trimming came from the DNA. This sample holds over 200,000 clones; more than 80% were observed only once. Over 6.5% of the sample is held by the ten biggest clonotypes.

V is clipped by 4 bases and J by 9 bases, and the sequence between their germline boundaries is 20 bases long. CDR1 and CDR2, looked up from the germline V gene, are SGHRS and YFSETQ. Reading from cysteine to phenylalanine, the CDR3 counts 15 amino acids. Kept here is only the CDR3 DNA, which spans 45 bases and is read in frame from base 1. One collaborating source in Seattle enrolled patients while the patients were actively infected and followed the patients over time throughout the course of disease. Whole blood was collected in K2EDTA tubes by collaborating institutions according to the institutions' own protocols. For TCRbeta analysis, collaborators shipped samples as frozen whole blood, isolated PBMCs, or DNA extracted from either of those sample types. Points on this clone: Its cognate antigen has yet to be identified. Base qualities are missing; no much larger clone stands one base away.

Sequenced input: peripheral blood. This chain joins TRBV5-1 to TRBJ2-1, and the D gene may be TRBD2, 6 bases matching. This sequence originates from a woman of 80 years or more with COVID-19, enrolled during active disease. The nucleotide sequence is given as TGCGCCAGCAGCGCGGCCGGGACTCCGGGCGGTGAGCAGTTCTTC. This encodes CASSAAGTPGGEQFF.